Listed below are T cell receptor beta chains from one sample, sequenced in a study of T-cell memory formation after mild COVID-19. TCRdb analysed the 5' RACE reads with MiXCR anew, one entry per CDR3 protein. The sample contains about 560,000 distinct CDR3 sequences, roughly 18% of which appear only once. Sequencing input: PBMCs or a T cell subset sorted from them (not recorded which). The receptors come from an adult woman who had mild COVID-19 (a few samples of this study predate the infection). Cell type and time point are not known. CDR3s include the opening cysteine and the closing phenylalanine or tryptophan. D genes are given only for firm matches. Clone size is not always given. Where it is, it says once, few, many or a class for expanded clones.

clone_size: -; j_call: TRBJ1-2; v_call: TRBV12-3/TRBV12-4; d_call: -; cdr3_aa: CASRGQGNYGYTF; cdr3_nt: TGTGCCAGCAGGGGTCAGGGGAACTATGGCTACACCTTC
clone_size: -; j_call: TRBJ2-7; v_call: TRBV5-1; d_call: -; cdr3_aa: CASSQGGTSFYEQYF; cdr3_nt: TGCGCCAGCAGCCAGGGAGGCACTAGTTTCTACGAGCAGTACTTC
clone_size: -; j_call: TRBJ2-7; v_call: TRBV4-1; d_call: -; cdr3_aa: CASSQKGSLSYEQYF; cdr3_nt: TGCGCCAGCAGCCAAAAAGGGAGCCTATCCTACGAGCAGTACTTC
clone_size: many; j_call: TRBJ2-1; v_call: TRBV25-1; d_call: TRBD2; cdr3_aa: CASSFSGRAGYNEQFF; cdr3_nt: TGTGCCAGCAGTTTTTCCGGGAGGGCCGGATACAATGAGCAGTTCTTC
clone_size: -; j_call: TRBJ2-5; v_call: TRBV20-1; d_call: TRBD1; cdr3_aa: CSARQGRRETQYF; cdr3_nt: TGCAGTGCCCGACAGGGGCGCCGAGAGACCCAGTACTTC
clone_size: -; j_call: TRBJ2-2; v_call: TRBV24-1; d_call: -; cdr3_aa: CATSDLGVAGELFF; cdr3_nt: TGTGCCACCAGTGATTTAGGGGTCGCCGGGGAGCTGTTTTTT
clone_size: many; j_call: TRBJ2-3; v_call: TRBV5-8; d_call: -; cdr3_aa: CASSLVGGRSTDTQYF; cdr3_nt: TGTGCCAGCAGCTTGGTCGGGGGGCGTAGCACAGATACGCAGTATTTT
clone_size: -; j_call: TRBJ2-4; v_call: TRBV4-1; d_call: -; cdr3_aa: CASSPWDIQYF; cdr3_nt: TGCGCCAGCAGCCCTTGGGATATTCAGTACTTC
clone_size: -; j_call: TRBJ2-2; v_call: TRBV6-2/TRBV6-3; d_call: -; cdr3_aa: CASTRTSRLTNTGELFF; cdr3_nt: TGTGCCAGCACCCGGACCTCCCGTCTCACGAACACCGGGGAGCTGTTTTTT
clone_size: -; j_call: TRBJ1-6; v_call: TRBV3-1; d_call: -; cdr3_aa: CASSQGGGRDSPLHF; cdr3_nt: TGTGCCAGCAGCCAAGGGGGGGGAAGGGATTCACCCCTCCACTTT
clone_size: -; j_call: TRBJ2-3; v_call: TRBV18; d_call: -; cdr3_aa: CASSPKIGTTKTDTQYF; cdr3_nt: TGTGCCAGCTCACCAAAGATTGGGACAACCAAAACAGATACGCAGTATTTT
clone_size: many; j_call: TRBJ1-1; v_call: TRBV12-3/TRBV12-4; d_call: -; cdr3_aa: CASPPENTEAFF; cdr3_nt: TGTGCCAGCCCGCCGGAGAACACTGAAGCTTTCTTT
clone_size: -; j_call: TRBJ1-2; v_call: TRBV7-9; d_call: TRBD1; cdr3_aa: CASSLAGQGGGYTF; cdr3_nt: TGTGCCAGCAGCTTAGCGGGACAGGGTGGAGGCTACACCTTC
clone_size: -; j_call: TRBJ2-1; v_call: TRBV3-1; d_call: TRBD2; cdr3_aa: CASSLGGGKIVNEQFF; cdr3_nt: TGTGCCAGCAGCCTTGGCGGGGGAAAAATAGTCAATGAGCAGTTCTTC
clone_size: few; j_call: TRBJ2-3; v_call: TRBV3-1; d_call: TRBD2; cdr3_aa: CASSQRWAAGLQYF; cdr3_nt: TGTGCCAGCAGCCAGCGGTGGGCAGCGGGGTTGCAGTATTTT
clone_size: few; j_call: TRBJ2-2; v_call: TRBV7-2; d_call: TRBD2; cdr3_aa: CASSLAGISGGNTGELFF; cdr3_nt: TGTGCCAGCAGCTTAGCGGGAATTAGCGGGGGGAACACCGGGGAGCTGTTTTTT
clone_size: -; j_call: TRBJ1-1; v_call: TRBV7-6; d_call: -; cdr3_aa: CASRYNGGEDTEAFF; cdr3_nt: TGTGCCAGCAGGTATAATGGGGGAGAGGACACTGAAGCTTTCTTT
clone_size: -; j_call: TRBJ2-1; v_call: TRBV11-2; d_call: -; cdr3_aa: CASSLWFGDKQFF; cdr3_nt: TGTGCCAGCAGCTTATGGTTCGGGGACAAGCAGTTCTTC
clone_size: -; j_call: TRBJ1-1; v_call: TRBV30; d_call: -; cdr3_aa: CAWSLRGPAFF; cdr3_nt: TGTGCCTGGAGCCTCCGGGGACCGGCTTTCTTT
clone_size: -; j_call: TRBJ2-1; v_call: TRBV9; d_call: -; cdr3_aa: CASSVVSGIARYNEQFF; cdr3_nt: TGTGCCAGCAGCGTAGTTTCCGGGATAGCGCGTTACAATGAGCAGTTCTTC
clone_size: few; j_call: TRBJ2-5; v_call: TRBV24-1; d_call: -; cdr3_aa: CATASQDVETQYF; cdr3_nt: TGTGCCACCGCGAGCCAGGACGTCGAGACCCAGTACTTC
clone_size: -; j_call: TRBJ2-5; v_call: TRBV5-4; d_call: TRBD2; cdr3_aa: CASSTEWGLGETQYF; cdr3_nt: TGTGCCAGCAGCACCGAATGGGGACTAGGGGAGACCCAGTACTTC
clone_size: -; j_call: TRBJ2-7; v_call: TRBV14; d_call: TRBD1; cdr3_aa: CASSQDPSDRGPYEQYF; cdr3_nt: TGTGCCAGCAGCCAAGATCCCTCGGACAGGGGGCCCTACGAGCAGTACTTC
clone_size: few; j_call: TRBJ2-3; v_call: TRBV11-2; d_call: TRBD2; cdr3_aa: CASSLFQGLAADTDTQYF; cdr3_nt: TGTGCCAGCAGCTTATTTCAGGGACTAGCGGCTGACACAGATACGCAGTATTTT
clone_size: -; j_call: TRBJ2-2; v_call: TRBV7-7; d_call: TRBD1; cdr3_aa: CASSLAATGGTGELFF; cdr3_nt: TGTGCTAGCAGCTTAGCGGCGACAGGGGGGACCGGGGAGCTGTTTTTT
clone_size: -; j_call: TRBJ2-5; v_call: TRBV29-1; d_call: TRBD1; cdr3_aa: CSGRTGEAETQYF; cdr3_nt: TGCAGCGGCCGGACAGGGGAGGCGGAGACCCAGTACTTC
clone_size: few; j_call: TRBJ1-2; v_call: TRBV10-3; d_call: -; cdr3_aa: CAIGPGLYGYTF; cdr3_nt: TGTGCCATCGGACCGGGCCTTTATGGCTACACCTTC
clone_size: -; j_call: TRBJ1-1; v_call: TRBV24-1; d_call: -; cdr3_aa: CATSDADGFNTEAFF; cdr3_nt: TGTGCCACCAGTGATGCGGACGGGTTTAACACTGAAGCTTTCTTT
clone_size: few; j_call: TRBJ2-7; v_call: TRBV15; d_call: -; cdr3_aa: CATSAHGQGLTYF; cdr3_nt: TGTGCCACCAGCGCACATGGTCAGGGCCTGACGTACTTC
clone_size: -; j_call: TRBJ2-2; v_call: TRBV6-6; d_call: TRBD1; cdr3_aa: CASSAGGRNTGELFF; cdr3_nt: TGTGCCAGCAGTGCAGGGGGCCGGAACACCGGGGAGCTGTTTTTT
clone_size: -; j_call: TRBJ2-3; v_call: TRBV20-1; d_call: -; cdr3_aa: CSASRGLARDTQYF; cdr3_nt: TGCAGTGCTTCCCGAGGGCTAGCCCGGGATACGCAGTATTTT
clone_size: few; j_call: TRBJ2-7; v_call: TRBV20-1; d_call: -; cdr3_aa: CCAEDGMESYEQYF; cdr3_nt: TGCTGTGCCGAAGACGGGATGGAATCCTACGAGCAGTACTTC
clone_size: -; j_call: TRBJ1-1; v_call: TRBV7-2; d_call: -; cdr3_aa: CASSSNTNRYSEAFF; cdr3_nt: TGTGCCAGCAGCTCAAACACAAATAGGTACTCTGAAGCTTTCTTT
clone_size: -; j_call: TRBJ2-7; v_call: TRBV9; d_call: TRBD1; cdr3_aa: CASSVVGQSPEQYF; cdr3_nt: TGTGCCAGCAGCGTAGTGGGACAGTCTCCCGAGCAGTACTTC
clone_size: -; j_call: TRBJ1-5; v_call: TRBV19; d_call: -; cdr3_aa: CASSILVLKTASNQPQHF; cdr3_nt: TGTGCCAGTAGTATCTTAGTGTTGAAGACCGCTAGCAATCAGCCCCAGCATTTT
clone_size: few; j_call: TRBJ2-6; v_call: TRBV27; d_call: -; cdr3_aa: CASSRASGRTNVLTF; cdr3_nt: TGTGCCAGCAGTCGCGCCTCAGGGAGGACCAACGTCCTGACTTTC
clone_size: few; j_call: TRBJ2-7; v_call: TRBV5-1; d_call: -; cdr3_aa: CASSRYFGVSYEQYF; cdr3_nt: TGCGCCAGCAGCCGTTACTTCGGGGTCTCCTACGAGCAGTACTTC
clone_size: many; j_call: TRBJ2-7; v_call: TRBV6-6; d_call: -; cdr3_aa: CASSSTTVHEQYF; cdr3_nt: TGTGCCAGCAGTTCTACCACTGTCCACGAGCAGTACTTC
clone_size: few; j_call: TRBJ1-2; v_call: TRBV7-9; d_call: -; cdr3_aa: CASSLELTSYGYTF; cdr3_nt: TGTGCCAGCAGCTTAGAACTCACTTCATATGGCTACACCTTC
clone_size: many; j_call: TRBJ1-5; v_call: TRBV7-2; d_call: -; cdr3_aa: CASSFGRNQPQHF; cdr3_nt: TGTGCCAGCAGCTTTGGGCGAAATCAGCCCCAGCATTTT
clone_size: few; j_call: TRBJ2-7; v_call: TRBV5-6; d_call: -; cdr3_aa: CASSLANGHYEQYF; cdr3_nt: TGTGCCAGCAGCTTGGCCAACGGACACTACGAGCAGTACTTC
clone_size: -; j_call: TRBJ1-2; v_call: TRBV5-1; d_call: -; cdr3_aa: CASSLDGNPSNYGYTF; cdr3_nt: TGCGCCAGCAGCTTGGACGGAAACCCATCCAACTATGGCTACACCTTC